One T cell receptor beta chain is described in this entry. The antigen remains unidentified. The length of the CDR3 is 15 residues. The V gene's germline CDR1 is SGDLS and CDR2 YYNGEE. V dropped 4 bases and J dropped 0; count of bases not matched to a gene: 4. PCR amplification relied on 60 Vbeta primers (plus 13 Jbeta primers). Generated by immunoSEQ multiplex PCR, the TCRdb table keeps only in-frame clones and is missing some. The sample contains 150,000 or so clones, approximately 80% of which appear only once. This entry is derived from a study of cytomegalovirus exposure and HLA in healthy donors. Study-level points and caveats: Association of 16,951 TCR beta sequences with HLA alleles was found at 0.05 false discovery rate in a later analysis. Most TCR sequences were rare, but some public TCRs occurred in many donors. A reported reduction in N-insertions relative to the approximately 640-donor mean was seen in an Asian-associated ancestry cluster in a later analysis. TCR beta V segments were, for the most part, productive about 87% or about 30% of the time in an earlier analysis.

Sequencing was performed on PBMCs. The receptor was derived from a female donor in good health and CMV-seronegative. V usage is TRBV9 and J usage is TRBJ1-3, with 7 bases fitting TRBD1. The CDR3 coding sequence is TGTGCCAGCAGCACCGGACAGGTCTCTGGAAACACCATATATTTT. It codes for CASSTGQVSGNTIYF.